This T cell receptor (beta chain) derives from a study of technical replicates of blood from a handful of donors. Measured with immunoSEQ multiplex PCR; TCRdb has only the in-frame clones, and not every one. Here the sample spans approximately 74,000 clones, roughly 98% being singletons. CDR3 length equals 14 residues. CDR1 is MDHEN, CDR2 SYDVKM, per germline. V was trimmed by 6 bases and J by 1 base, leaving 13 bases between them. Sample: T cells isolated from PBMCs. The clonotype comes from a human donor in good health. The V and J genes are TRBV28 and TRBJ2-7; perhaps TRBD1 as D (6 bases). CDR3 in DNA: TGTGCCAGCAGAGGGGGTTCCCAATCCTACGAGCAGTACTTC. As protein: CASRGGSQSYEQYF.